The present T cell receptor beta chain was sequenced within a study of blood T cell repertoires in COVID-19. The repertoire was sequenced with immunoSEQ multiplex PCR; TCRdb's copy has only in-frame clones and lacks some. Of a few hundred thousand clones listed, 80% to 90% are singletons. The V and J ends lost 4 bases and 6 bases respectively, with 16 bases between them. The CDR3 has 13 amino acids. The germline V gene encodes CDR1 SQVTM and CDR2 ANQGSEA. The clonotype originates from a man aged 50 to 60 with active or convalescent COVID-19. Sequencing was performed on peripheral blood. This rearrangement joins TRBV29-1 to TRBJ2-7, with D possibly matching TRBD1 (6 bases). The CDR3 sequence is CSVGSGVRLEQYF. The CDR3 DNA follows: TGCAGCGTTGGATCAGGGGTCCGCCTCGAGCAGTACTTC.